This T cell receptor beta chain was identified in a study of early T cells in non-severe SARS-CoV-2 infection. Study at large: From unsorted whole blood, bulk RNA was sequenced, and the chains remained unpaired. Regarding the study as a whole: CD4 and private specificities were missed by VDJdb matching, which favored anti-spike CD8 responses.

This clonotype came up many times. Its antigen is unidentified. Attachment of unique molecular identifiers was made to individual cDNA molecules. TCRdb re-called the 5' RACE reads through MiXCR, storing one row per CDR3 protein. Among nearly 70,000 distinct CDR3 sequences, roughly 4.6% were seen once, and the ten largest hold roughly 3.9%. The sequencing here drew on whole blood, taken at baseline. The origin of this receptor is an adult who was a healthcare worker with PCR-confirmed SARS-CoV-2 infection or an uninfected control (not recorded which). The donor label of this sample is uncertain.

CDR3 nucleotides: TGTGCCAGCAGCCCACCCGGTGCCGGGGCAGGCTCCTACGAGCAGTACTTC. Encoded protein: CASSPPGAGAGSYEQYF. This rearrangement joins TRBV7-2 to TRBJ2-7; perhaps D is TRBD1 or TRBD2 (5 bases each). The CDR3 totals 17 residues. V was shortened by 5 bases and J by 0 bases, with 20 bases between the two germline ends. Looked up from germline, CDR1 is SGHTA and CDR2 is FQGNSA.